This T cell receptor (beta chain) was found in a study of radiation and T cells in renal cell carcinoma. Overall study findings and caveats: Pretreatment tumor biopsies were lacking, so baseline clonotypes are unknown.

The CDR3 sequence is 13 residues long. Germline V CDR1 and CDR2: SGHTA, FQGNSA. V dropped 2 bases and J dropped 2 bases, with 7 bases sitting between them. Some clones are missing from TCRdb's copy, which holds only in-frame ones; the method was immunoSEQ multiplex PCR. The sample has over 60,000 clones, less than 85% seen once. About this clone itself: Its antigen remains unknown.

This sample's time point: blood 4 weeks post-SBRT, at nephrectomy. Treatment meaning: 15 Gy SBRT to primary tumor, nephrectomy 4 weeks later. Nephrectomy followed 15 Gy stereotactic body radiation by 4 weeks. Clear cell pathology was present in this patient's renal cell carcinoma. The source material was blood, sampled from a patient whose treatment included radiotherapy and nephrectomy. This receptor was obtained from a woman aged 55-70 years with renal cell carcinoma. The chain uses TRBV7-2 and TRBJ2-7, with D uncertain. The CDR3 region has the DNA TGTGCCAGCAGCTTATCTAGTGCCTACGAGCAGTACTTC. Translated: CASSLSSAYEQYF.